Listed below are T cell receptor beta chains from one sample, sequenced in a study of identifying expanded T cells in peripheral blood. The method was immunoSEQ multiplex PCR; TCRdb's version includes in-frame clones alone and lacks a portion of them. The sample shows about 100,000 clones, around 90% of them seen only once. The sequencing sample was made of blood. Receptors were obtained from a person between 18 and 70 years old in good health. Both conserved end residues are part of each CDR3. The D gene is left open where the match is weak. Clone size appears in some rows only: once, few, many, or a class for an expanded clone.

V gene	clone size	J gene	D gene	CDR3 protein	CDR3 DNA
TRBV5-3	-	TRBJ2-6	-	CARKGCWPCAGDISGANVLTF	TGTGCCAGAAAGGGGTGTTGGCCTTGTGCAGGGGATATCTCTGGGGCCAACGTCCTGACTTTC
TRBV5-6	-	TRBJ1-2	-	CASSLVEAPYGYTF	TGTGCCAGCAGCTTGGTGGAGGCCCCCTATGGCTACACCTTC
TRBV10-3	once	TRBJ2-3	-	CAISWRGAGTSTDTQYF	TGTGCCATCAGTTGGCGGGGCGCGGGAACTAGCACAGATACGCAGTATTTT
TRBV5-6	once	TRBJ1-3	-	CASSLGQASGNTIYF	TGTGCCAGCAGCTTGGGGCAGGCGTCGGGAAACACCATATATTTT
TRBV19	once	TRBJ2-3	-	CASSIDHPDTQYF	TGTGCCAGTAGTATAGATCATCCAGATACGCAGTATTTT
TRBV18	-	TRBJ1-1	-	CASSPGQNTEAFF	TGTGCCAGCTCACCAGGACAGAACACTGAAGCTTTCTTT
TRBV27	-	TRBJ2-3	-	CASSLVAGNTDTQYF	TGTGCCAGCAGTTTAGTCGCAGGGAACACAGATACGCAGTATTTT
TRBV7-9	-	TRBJ2-3	-	CASSFSGSTDTQYF	TGTGCCAGCAGCTTCAGTGGTAGTACAGATACGCAGTATTTT
TRBV5-1	-	TRBJ2-3	TRBD2	CASSLGPSGGTDTQYF	TGCGCCAGCAGCTTGGGGCCTAGCGGGGGGACAGATACGCAGTATTTT
TRBV2	-	TRBJ1-1	-	CASSEARSTEAFF	TGTGCCAGCAGTGAAGCGCGGTCGACTGAAGCTTTCTTT
TRBV30	-	TRBJ2-7	-	CAWSIGRLGQYF	TGTGCCTGGAGTATAGGGAGGTTGGGGCAGTACTTC
TRBV7-2	-	TRBJ2-7	-	CASSPQASSYEQYF	TGTGCCAGCAGCCCCCAAGCCAGCTCCTACGAGCAGTACTTC
TRBV4-2	-	TRBJ2-7	-	CASSQELGTYEQYF	TGTGCCAGCAGCCAAGAACTGGGAACCTACGAGCAGTACTTC
TRBV4-3	-	TRBJ2-7	TRBD1	CASSQDWTGADEQYF	TGCGCCAGCAGCCAAGATTGGACAGGGGCGGACGAGCAGTACTTC
TRBV5-1	-	TRBJ1-1	-	CASSDSVETEAFF	TGCGCCAGCAGCGATTCAGTGGAGACTGAAGCTTTCTTT
TRBV28	once	TRBJ2-1	-	CASRDNEQFF	TGTGCCAGCAGGGACAATGAGCAGTTCTTC
TRBV2	once	TRBJ1-2	-	CASSEMGENYGYTF	TGTGCCAGCAGTGAAATGGGCGAGAACTATGGCTACACCTTC
TRBV30	-	TRBJ2-1	-	CAWSPHWGNEQFF	TGTGCCTGGAGCCCACACTGGGGCAATGAGCAGTTCTTC
TRBV2	few	TRBJ2-7	TRBD2	CASSGRGGPYEQYF	TGTGCCAGCAGTGGACGGGGGGGCCCCTACGAGCAGTACTTC
TRBV11-2	-	TRBJ2-7	TRBD2	CASSFSSGGRYF	TGTGCCAGCAGCTTTAGTTCGGGGGGGAGGTACTTC
TRBV6-5	-	TRBJ2-7	TRBD2	CASRARFAGGYEQYF	TGTGCCAGCAGAGCACGCTTCGCGGGGGGATACGAGCAGTACTTC
TRBV5-4	-	TRBJ1-2	-	CASSSSVGGARAYGYTF	TGTGCCAGCAGCTCCTCGGTTGGGGGCGCCAGGGCGTATGGCTACACCTTC
TRBV5-5	-	TRBJ1-5	-	CASSPRGGLGNQPQHF	TGTGCCAGCAGCCCCCGCGGGGGGCTCGGCAATCAGCCCCAGCATTTT
TRBV5-6	-	TRBJ1-2	-	CASSLGGGNYGYTF	TGTGCCAGCAGCTTGGGTGGGGGTAACTATGGCTACACCTTC
TRBV7-2	-	TRBJ2-5	TRBD2	CASSPNAGLGKETQYF	TGCGCCAGCAGCCCCAACGCCGGACTAGGCAAAGAGACCCAGTACTTC
TRBV19	-	TRBJ1-6	-	CASSIAAGASPLHF	TGTGCCAGTAGTATAGCGGCAGGCGCTTCACCCCTCCACTTT
TRBV15	-	TRBJ2-3	-	CATSRESLWSTDTQYF	TGTGCCACCAGCAGAGAAAGCTTATGGAGCACAGATACGCAGTATTTT
TRBV7-8	few	TRBJ1-2	-	CASSLAGSYGYTF	TGTGCCAGCAGCTTGGCAGGGAGCTATGGCTACACCTTC
TRBV14	-	TRBJ1-1	-	CASSPSSNTEAFF	TGTGCCAGCAGCCCTAGTAGCAACACTGAAGCTTTCTTT
TRBV19	-	TRBJ1-5	-	CASSRRSGAQHF	TGTGCCAGTAGCCGACGGTCGGGAGCCCAGCATTTT
TRBV10-3	once	TRBJ2-2	TRBD1	CAISGTGVATGTGELFF	TGTGCCATCAGTGGTACAGGGGTTGCGACGGGTACCGGGGAGCTGTTTTTT
TRBV9	-	TRBJ1-2	-	CASSQSPQSYYGYTF	TGTGCCAGCAGCCAATCCCCACAGTCATACTATGGCTACACCTTC
TRBV7-2	few	TRBJ1-2	TRBD1	CASRPPRQGPGYTF	TGTGCCAGCCGTCCCCCCCGACAGGGTCCTGGCTACACCTTC